What follows describes a single TCR beta chain. The J segment lost 0 bases and the V segment lost 6 bases, leaving 7 bases of the junction unmatched. Germline V gives CDR1 KGHSH, CDR2 LQKENI. The CDR3 is made up of 17 amino acids. Produced via immunoSEQ multiplex PCR; TCRdb's table is partial and in-frame only. Here the sample spans approximately 73,000 clones, 85% to 95% being singletons. This record comes from a study of technical replicates of blood from several donors. Sample: T cells isolated from PBMCs. The sequence was collected from a human donor in good health. The chain employs TRBV18 and TRBJ2-6; 8 positions agree with TRBD1. The CDR3 here is CASSPGTGISGANVLTF. CDR3 bases: TGTGCCAGCTCCCCCGGGACAGGAATCTCTGGGGCCAACGTCCTGACTTTC.